This T cell receptor (beta chain) comes out of a study of T cells after yellow fever vaccination. Template-switching 5'RACE yielded the TCR cDNA; a universal primer site and UMIs were added in the process. TCRdb re-called the 5' RACE reads with MiXCR, one entry per CDR3 protein. The table lists a few hundred thousand distinct CDR3 sequences, 17% of them singletons. The CDR3 contains 13 residues. V was cut by 10 bases and J by 6 bases, with 16 bases left in between. Germline V gives CDR1 LGHDT, CDR2 YNNKEL (reference sequence). The sample holds a few counts of this clonotype. Source: PBMCs, taken 5 days after the first yellow fever vaccination. The receptor was derived from a man aged 18 to 29 who received the YFV17D yellow fever vaccine. This sequence joins TRBV3-1 and TRBJ2-1; D not certain. CDR3 in DNA: TGTGCCACCAGTACTTCCCCACCCAATGAGCAGTTCTTC. This encodes CATSTSPPNEQFF.